This entry features one T cell receptor beta chain sequence. Its antigen is not yet known. Base qualities are not at hand, and no much larger clone is one base apart. What the time point label conveys for this sample: newly diagnosed GD, antithyroid drugs for less than 3 months. For both TCR sequencing and RNA sequencing, RNA was extracted from PBMCs in TRIzol. Graves' disease was diagnosed according to American Thyroid Association guidelines. Patients were recruited from an endocrinology department in Xi'an, China. Each patient gave 8.5 to 9.5 milliliters of peripheral blood, collected in an EDTA anticoagulant tube. Ficoll Paque Plus density gradient separation was used to isolate PBMCs, and no further T cell sorting was done. RNA quality was checked with an Agilent 2100 Bioanalyzer and agarose gel, and concentration with a NanoDrop 2000. The source of the sample is a study of regulatory T cells in long-lasting Graves disease (dated by TCRdb to the early 2020s). For the wider study: Patients with newly diagnosed Graves' disease had been on antithyroid drugs for under 3 months. Peripheral blood TCR sequencing and RNA sequencing compared persistent Graves' disease patients with newly diagnosed Graves' disease patients. The study was registered as a clinical trial and conducted in China. TCR sequencing covered 13 persistent and roughly 20 newly diagnosed Graves' disease patients, 33 samples in total. Overall study results and their limits: Compared with newly diagnosed patients, patients with persistent Graves' disease had lower TCR Shannon entropy and fewer highly expanded clones, which suggests clonal expansion. A larger number of public clonotypes was shared among persistent patients (around 3,000) than among newly diagnosed patients (about 990). Persistent disease showed preferential use of TRBV28, TRBJ1-2 and TRBJ2-5, whereas newly diagnosed disease favored TRBV20-1 and TRBJ2-1. Sequencing and analysis were restricted to the TCR beta chain. The authors acknowledged the small sample size as a limitation that may reduce accuracy. Because the primary lesion, thyroid tissue, could not be accessed, the study looked at peripheral blood alone.

The V end gives up 0 bases and the J end 5 bases, leaving 7 bases in the junction not matched to a gene. In the germline V gene, CDR1 corresponds to SGHRS and CDR2 to YFSETQ. Inclusive of the bounding cysteine and phenylalanine, the CDR3 is 15 residues long. The DNA shown is the 45-base CDR3, in frame from base 1. Library creation used multiplex PCR. Sequenced using an Illumina HiSeq 4000. CDR3 regions were amplified by Arm-PCR with iRepertoire HTBI primers to construct TCR beta libraries. Before sequencing, the PCR products went through gel purification. The paper's processing steps were these. Across samples, 60 to 70 TRBV and 13 to 15 TRBJ segments were identified and used for gene usage analysis of CDR3 amino acid clonotypes. COPE and FqMerger were used to merge filtered high-quality paired reads into contigs. BLAST was used to align contigs to IMGT TRBV, TRBD and TRBJ reference genes, and CDR3 was defined according to IMGT. Clonotypes above 0.1% frequency were classified as highly expanded clones. Shannon entropy served as the measure of repertoire diversity, while the Gini coefficient captured V-J evenness. A clonotype was considered public if more than one individual shared it. TCRdb trimmed public reads at Q25 via fastp, called clones via MiXCR and kept in-frame beta chains. Under each unique CDR3 protein, matching rows form one entry showing the most common genes and DNA. It is TCRdb's table, rather than the study itself, that gives the V and J calls and clone size. The sample yields roughly 560,000 distinct CDR3 sequences; about 12% were counted once. The top ten constitute around 9.3% of the sample.

These data were also reused for a study on T cells in Graves' hyperthyroidism and ophthalmopathy. As the second publication notes: Stable Graves' hyperthyroidism was defined as the absence of progression to ophthalmopathy over 18 months of follow-up. Hyperthyroidism patients were newly diagnosed, with disease duration under 2 months, and aged 18 to 65 years. Patients with uncontrolled infections, other autoimmune diseases, pregnancy or lactation were excluded. Diagnoses were established on the basis of clinical symptoms, serum thyroxine and TRAb, thyroid ultrasound, and orbital computed tomography. The TCR CDR3 was subjected to a first round of RT-PCR using the HTBI primer set and the Qiagen OneStep RT-PCR kit. Most expanded thyroid clonotypes (frequency above 0.001) were also detected in blood, a finding suggesting that blood repertoires may reflect thyroid immune responses. In cross-validation, a model built on a 13 V-J signature told ophthalmopathy apart from stable hyperthyroidism with approximately 90% sensitivity and about 81% specificity, and in testing the same model reached 80%/75%. In validation, the model predicted progression to ophthalmopathy with roughly 70% sensitivity and less than 80% specificity, a median of 6.5 months before onset. A discovery cohort of about 96 patients, about 40 with Graves' ophthalmopathy and 57 with stable Graves' hyperthyroidism, was used to find distinguishing TCR V-J signatures. An independent validation cohort of about 19 hyperthyroidism patients and about 16 patients who later progressed to ophthalmopathy tested prospective prediction of ophthalmopathy. The 100 discovery patients were randomly split 7:3 into training and test sets. Thyroid tissue and blood T-cell repertoires from six Graves' hyperthyroidism patients were also compared in the study. After blood sampling, hyperthyroidism patients were treated with methimazole at a starting dose of 30 mg daily, and ophthalmopathy patients were treated with high-dose intravenous methylprednisolone. A second multiplex PCR round built the libraries, followed by size selection and purification. Libraries were sequenced paired-end with 100 bp reads on an Illumina HiSeq2000. SOAPnuke was used to process the raw data, removing reads that contained adapters or uncalled bases, had a mean Phred below 15, or lacked an exact match to the constant primer or identifier. COPE v1.2.5 was used to merge high-quality paired reads, and clonotypes were defined as unique nucleotide sequences. MiTCR v1.1 was used to align clonotypes to the IMGT TRBV, TRBD and TRBJ reference segments. The analysis was restricted to V-J combinations with a frequency above 0.0001, which together covered roughly 99% of the repertoires. A TCS score was defined as the ratio between F50 (clonal expansion) and ExV (chaos), using BLOSUM62-based TCRdist between CDR3 peptides within each V-J. Welch's t-statistics and random forest reduced roughly 500 V-J features to some 14, which were used in a naive Bayes classifier (R e1071). No statistical method was used to set the sample size in advance, and investigators knew the group allocation. TCR Vbeta CDR3 sequencing of 135 peripheral blood samples (43 ophthalmopathy, approximately 80 hyperthyroidism and some 17 progressor patients) is reported in the paper.

Here the chain combines TRBV5-1 and TRBJ2-5, and TRBD1 matches 7 of the central bases. The TCR was taken from a woman aged 30 to 39 with Graves disease. Donor details come from another sample of the same person, matched by shared clones. The sample in question was peripheral blood mononuclear cells (PBMCs), obtained at new diagnosis, from a patient treated with antithyroid drugs. The CDR3: CASSLARGQQETQYF. Here is the DNA: TGCGCCAGCAGCTTGGCCCGGGGACAGCAGGAGACCCAGTACTTC.